Given below is one T cell receptor beta chain in context. This entry comes from a study of PD-1 blockade in classical Hodgkin lymphoma. The V and J ends lost 6 bases and 8 bases, in that order; junction bases with no gene match: 7. The germline V gene has CDR1 KGHSH and CDR2 LQKENI. The CDR3 spans 14 residues. Sequencing used immunoSEQ multiplex PCR; TCRdb keeps in-frame clones, though not all of them. The sample shows around 30,000 clones, about 89% of them seen only once. Time point indicated: newly diagnosed, previously untreated cHL patient sample. Purification of CD4+ T cells from thawed PBMCs was performed via magnetic negative selection.

The source of this sequence is a human donor with classical Hodgkin lymphoma. The V and J genes are TRBV18 and TRBJ2-1; 10 bases are shared with TRBD2. The sequenced material came from CD4+ T cells from blood. The CDR3 protein is CASSNRLAGDEQFF. CDR3 in DNA: TGTGCCAGCTCCAACCGCCTAGCGGGAGATGAGCAGTTCTTC.